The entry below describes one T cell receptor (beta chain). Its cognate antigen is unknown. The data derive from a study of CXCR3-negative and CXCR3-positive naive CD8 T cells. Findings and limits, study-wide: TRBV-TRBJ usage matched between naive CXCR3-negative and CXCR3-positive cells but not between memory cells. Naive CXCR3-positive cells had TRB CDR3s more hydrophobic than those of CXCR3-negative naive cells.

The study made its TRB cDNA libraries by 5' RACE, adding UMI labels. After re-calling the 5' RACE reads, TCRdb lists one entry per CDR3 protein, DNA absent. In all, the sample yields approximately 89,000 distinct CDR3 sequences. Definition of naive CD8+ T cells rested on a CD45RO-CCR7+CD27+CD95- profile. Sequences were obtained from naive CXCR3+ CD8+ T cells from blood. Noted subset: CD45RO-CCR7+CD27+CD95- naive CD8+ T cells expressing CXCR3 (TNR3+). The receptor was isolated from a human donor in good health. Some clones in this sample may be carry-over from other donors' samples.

The chain's CDR3 is CASRGLADNEQFF. V is TRBV7-6 and J is TRBJ2-1; TCRdb's D call of TRBD2 is untestable without DNA. CDR1 is SGHVS, CDR2 FNYEAQ, per germline. The CDR3 is 13 residues long.